This T cell receptor beta chain was found in a study of cytomegalovirus exposure and HLA in healthy donors. Study results and limitations: In vitro assays verified that a few CMV-associated chains recognized CMV antigens specifically. Cytomegalovirus status was reportedly diagnosed by the classifier with high sensitivity and specificity. It was likely that a cluster of highly shared sequence variants was a sequencing artifact. For most TCR sequences rarity was the rule, although some public TCRs occurred in many donors.

13 Jbeta primers and 60 Vbeta primers were used for the PCR. The method was immunoSEQ multiplex PCR; TCRdb's version includes in-frame clones alone and lacks a portion of them. Found here are approximately 160,000 clones, around 75% of them singletons; the top ten hold over 4%. Germline V gene lookup returns CDR1 SNHLY and CDR2 FYNNEI. Trimming pared 2 bases from V and 7 bases from J, leaving 12 bases between. There are 14 residues in the CDR3. With respect to this clone: What it binds is unknown.

The TCR was taken from a male donor in good health and CMV-seronegative. The rearrangement joins TRBV2 to TRBJ1-5, with D possibly matching TRBD1 (5 bases). The specimen was PBMCs. The CDR3, as DNA: TGTGCCAGCAGTGAAAGGGCCGGGGGGCAGCCCCAGCATTTT. Its protein is CASSERAGGQPQHF.